Below, 23 T cell receptor beta chains from the same sample are listed, as sequenced in a study of T cell responses to AZD1222 COVID-19 vaccine. Sequencing was performed with immunoSEQ multiplex PCR; in TCRdb, only in-frame clones are kept and a portion is missing. The sample lists around 78,000 clones; roughly 90% were seen once. The sequencing used peripheral blood, collected 28 days after the second AZD1222 dose. These receptors were collected from an adult who received the AZD1222 COVID-19 vaccine.

This chain connects TRBV6-5 to TRBJ1-6, with unresolved D. V shed 0 bases and J shed 4 bases, with 7 bases lying between them. This CDR3 region has 15 residues. Germline CDR1 is MNHEY and CDR2 is SVGAGI. The CDR3 nucleotides are TGTGCCAGCAGTTACTCCGCGCAATATAATTCACCCCTCCACTTT. Translated: CASSYSAQYNSPLHF.

This clone appeared a few times. The chain employs TRBV6-2 or TRBV6-3 and TRBJ2-7, with D tentatively TRBD2 (5 bases). This CDR3 is built from 15 residues. Germline V lookup: CDR1 MNHEY, CDR2 SVGEGT. Trimming took off 2 bases at V and 2 bases at J, with 13 bases between the two ends. CDR3 loop: CASSYEGSTAYEQYF. The CDR3 coding sequence is TGTGCCAGCAGTTACGAGGGATCCACAGCCTACGAGCAGTACTTC.

The chain combines TRBV28 with TRBJ2-3, with 9 bases fitting TRBD1. The V and J ends lost 2 bases and 2 bases, in that order; junction bases with no gene match: 2. The CDR3 is made up of 15 amino acids. Germline lookup yields CDR1 MDHEN and CDR2 SYDVKM. The CDR3 nucleotides are TGTGCCAGCAGTTTAAGGGACAGGGTCACAGATACGCAGTATTTT. It codes for CASSLRDRVTDTQYF. The full variable domain, with the rest looked up from reference TRBV28 and TRBJ2-3, is DVKVTQSSRYLVKRTGEKVFLECVQDMDHENMFWYRQDPGLGLRLIYFSYDVKMKEKGDIPEGYSVSREKKERFSLILESASTNQTSMYLCASSLRDRVTDTQYFGPGTRLTVL.

The chain joins TRBV2 to TRBJ2-7, with 8 bases that match TRBD1. The CDR3 is 15 amino acids. The trim removed 1 base at V and 3 bases at J, leaving 5 bases unmatched. CDR1 and CDR2 (germline): SNHLY, FYNNEI. CDR3 in amino acids: CASSEGQGANYEQYF. The DNA for the CDR3 is TGTGCCAGCAGTGAAGGGCAGGGGGCAAACTACGAGCAGTACTTC.

This clone came up once. The chain employs TRBV11-2 and TRBJ1-2; 8 bases align to TRBD1. This CDR3 is built from 16 residues. CDR1 SGHAT and CDR2 FQNNGV come from the germline V gene. J gave up 8 bases and V 5 bases, and 16 bases lay outside the gene matches. Written as DNA, the CDR3 is TGTGCCAGCAGCGCAACCGTCTTCGCCAGGGGGCACGGCTACACCTTC. Protein sequence: CASSATVFARGHGYTF. Full variable domain (missing parts from reference TRBV11-2 and TRBJ1-2): EAGVAQSPRYKIIEKRQSVAFWCNPISGHATLYWYQQILGQGPKLLIQFQNNGVVDDSQLPKDRFSAERLKGVDSTLKIQPAKLEDSAVYLCASSATVFARGHGYTFGSGTRLTVV.

The chain combines TRBV29-1 with TRBJ2-1; D ambiguous. CDR1 and CDR2 from the germline V gene are SQVTM and ANQGSEA. Trimming shortened V by 0 bases and J by 11 bases, and 8 bases separated the two germline ends. This CDR3 is built from 11 residues. CDR3 sequence (DNA): TGCAGCGTTGAAGACAGATCGAAGCAGTTCTTC. This translates into CSVEDRSKQFF.

V usage is TRBV10-3 and J usage is TRBJ1-2, with D unclear. Germline assignment: CDR1 ENHRY and CDR2 SYGVKD. V gave up 0 bases and J gave up 8 bases, with 7 bases separating them. This CDR3 is 12 amino acids long. This CDR3 reads CAISESPDGYTF. The CDR3 bases are TGTGCCATCAGTGAGTCACCTGACGGCTACACCTTC.

The CDR3 bases are TGTGCCAGCAGTTTATTGGTTCAGCCCCAGCATTTT. It yields the protein CASSLLVQPQHF. The rearrangement links TRBV28 to TRBJ1-5; no firm D call. The CDR3 extends over 12 amino acids. Germline V CDR1 and CDR2: MDHEN, SYDVKM. Trimming removed 1 base at V and 6 bases at J, with 4 bases between.

V gene TRBV4-3 combines with J gene TRBJ2-4; D might be TRBD1 or TRBD2, each matching 6 bases. There are 14 residues in the CDR3. CDR1 LGHNA and CDR2 YSLEER come from the germline V gene. The ends were cut back, 4 bases at V and 7 bases at J, with 14 bases in the middle. CDR3 region: CASSPQGSGNIQYF. CDR3 nucleotide sequence: TGCGCCAGCAGCCCCCAGGGGAGCGGGAACATTCAGTACTTC.

V is TRBV7-8 and J is TRBJ2-5; either TRBD1 or TRBD2 may supply D (5 bases each). The CDR3 runs 17 residues. In germline, CDR1 is SGHVS, CDR2 FQNEAQ. Trimming took off 1 base at V and 3 bases at J, with 18 bases between the two ends. CDR3 nucleotides: TGTGCCAGCAGCTTAGAGGTTCCCACCGGGGCAGAAGAGACCCAGTACTTC. It translates to CASSLEVPTGAEETQYF.

The genes are TRBV19 and TRBJ1-5, with 7 bases that match TRBD1. Trimming removed 2 bases from V and 1 base from J; junction bases left unmatched: 5. The CDR3 has 16 amino acids. The germline V gene encodes CDR1 LNHDA and CDR2 SQIVND (reference sequence). Written as DNA, the CDR3 is TGTGCCAGTAGTATAACAGGGGCTTCGAGCAATCAGCCCCAGCATTTT. This sequence encodes CASSITGASSNQPQHF.

The chain recombines TRBV12-1 with TRBJ2-1; the D call of TRBD2 is as the table states it, not checked on the DNA. TRBV12-1 represents a pseudogene. This CDR3 is built from 20 residues. The CDR3 DNA reads TGTGCCAGCAGCTGTCGACTAGCGGGGGTGTTAGGTGGCGCCTACAATGAGCAGTTCTTC. This encodes CASSCRLAGVLGGAYNEQFF.

The chain recombines TRBV21-1 with TRBJ2-3; TRBD1 is taken as the D call from the table, unchecked against the DNA. TRBV21-1 is labeled a pseudogene. The CDR3 has 15 amino acids. CDR3: CASSIRQGSTDTQYF. In nucleotides, the CDR3 is TGTGCCAGCAGCATCCGACAGGGTAGCACAGATACGCAGTATTTT.

The V call is TRBV19, the J call TRBJ2-3; tentative D call: TRBD1 (6 bases). The CDR3 runs 16 residues. Germline V gene sequence: CDR1 LNHDA, CDR2 SQIVND (reference sequence). The V and J ends lost 3 bases and 3 bases respectively, with 16 bases between them. CDR3 residues: CASSMSWGPRTDTQYF. The CDR3 DNA is TGTGCCAGTAGTATGTCTTGGGGGCCACGGACAGATACGCAGTATTTT.

This clone was seen more than once but under ten times. The rearrangement uses TRBV7-2 and TRBJ2-1; no reliable D call. Germline V gene sequence: CDR1 SGHTA, CDR2 FQGNSA. This CDR3 comprises 11 residues. Trimming took 5 bases from V and 6 from J, leaving 5 bases between them. The DNA for the CDR3 is TGTGCCAGCAGCCGTAGCAATGAGCAGTTCTTC. Residues: CASSRSNEQFF.

The chain uses TRBV6-4 and TRBJ1-2; weak D call: TRBD1 (5 bases). The CDR3 has 19 amino acids. Germline CDR1 is MRHNA and CDR2 is SNTAGT. Trimming removed 6 bases at V and 2 bases at J, with 28 bases between. The CDR3 DNA reads as TGTGCCAGCAGCCTCGAACTAAACAGGAAAGCTTCCCCAAACTATGGCTACACCTTC. It encodes CASSLELNRKASPNYGYTF.

The V call is TRBV28, the J call TRBJ2-7; a weak D match, TRBD1 (6 bases). CDR1 MDHEN and CDR2 SYDVKM come from the germline V gene. This CDR3 region has 15 residues. The V and J ends lost 0 bases and 3 bases respectively, with 12 bases between them. The CDR3 DNA reads TGTGCCAGCAGTTTATGGGGCAGGGGTCGCTACGAGCAGTACTTC. This sequence encodes CASSLWGRGRYEQYF.

V usage is TRBV14 and J usage is TRBJ1-2, with no clear D. Germline CDR1 is SGHDN and CDR2 is FVKESK. V dropped 4 bases and J dropped 8 bases, with 17 bases sitting between them. CDR3 length equals 14 residues. In DNA, the CDR3 is TGTGCCAGCAGCCCAAGGACGGTCGACCGAGGCTACACCTTC. Translated: CASSPRTVDRGYTF.

This chain connects TRBV5-1 to TRBJ2-1; TRBD2 agrees at 7 bases. The CDR3 runs 13 residues. CDR1 and CDR2 from the germline V gene are SGHRS and YFSETQ. Unmatched junction bases numbered 1, after V lost 3 bases and J lost 4 bases. The CDR3 reads CASSSAGYNEQFF. CDR3 DNA: TGCGCCAGCAGCTCAGCGGGGTACAATGAGCAGTTCTTC.

The genes are TRBV6-5 and TRBJ2-1; D is perhaps TRBD2 (6 bases). Deletions cut 0 bases from V and 8 bases from J, with 14 bases between. Per germline, CDR1 MNHEY and CDR2 SVGAGI. The CDR3 covers 15 residues. Here the CDR3 reads CASSYSRGGGDEQFF. CDR3 in DNA: TGTGCCAGCAGTTACTCCCGGGGAGGAGGTGATGAGCAGTTCTTC.

This chain joins TRBV5-8 and TRBJ1-1; tentative D call: TRBD1 (5 bases). CDR1 is SGHTS, CDR2 YDEGEE, per germline. The length of the CDR3 is 16 residues. Trimming took 1 base from V and 2 from J, leaving 15 bases between them. CDR3: CASSLILGAPNTEAFF. Here the CDR3 DNA reads TGTGCCAGCAGCTTGATTTTAGGGGCACCAAACACTGAAGCTTTCTTT.

In DNA form, the CDR3 reads TGTGCCAGCAGCGTAGGGGCTAGCGGGGGTGCAGATACGCAGTATTTT. Protein sequence: CASSVGASGGADTQYF. The chain has TRBV9 and TRBJ2-3; TRBD2 matches at 10 bases. The J segment lost 4 bases and the V segment lost 0 bases, leaving 5 bases of the junction unmatched. CDR3 size: 16 residues. From germline, CDR1 is SGDLS and CDR2 YYNGEE.

This clone was observed a handful of times. V gene TRBV7-9 combines with J gene TRBJ1-5; D is perhaps TRBD1 (6 bases). Germline lookup yields CDR1 SEHNR and CDR2 FQNEAQ (reference sequence). Trimming took off 5 bases at V and 3 bases at J, with 14 bases between the two ends. The CDR3 contains 15 residues. CDR3 coding DNA: TGTGCCAGCAGCCTAGGGGGAGGGCCCAATCAGCCCCAGCATTTT. Translated, it gives CASSLGGGPNQPQHF.